The text below deals with one T cell receptor beta chain. Its antigen is currently unknown. This CDR3 comprises 17 residues. Germline V gene lookup returns CDR1 SGHAT and CDR2 FQNNGV. V shed 3 bases, J shed 4 bases, and the junction held 14 bases outside the gene matches. These data come from a study of cytomegalovirus exposure and HLA in healthy donors. Background on the study: The platform used for the roughly 130 validation repertoires matched that of the 500 to 850 first-cohort repertoires, a later analysis reported. Study-level findings and limits: Subsequent analysis showed first-cohort TCR clusters tending to co-occur in around 110 validation repertoires.

Profiling relied on immunoSEQ multiplex PCR, and the TCRdb table lists in-frame clones only, not all of them. The sample holds 250,000 to 400,000 clones; 88% are singletons and the top ten take over 0.9%. The validation cohort, a group of some 120 subjects, included the donors and was separate from the approximately 660-subject first cohort. The chain carries TRBV11-2 and TRBJ1-2, with 7 nucleotides matching TRBD1. The receptor's source is a man aged 30-40 years in good health and CMV-seronegative. Sequences were obtained from PBMCs. In nucleotides, the CDR3 is TGTGCCAGCAGCTTCACCCCCACCGGAACAGGGGTCTATGGCTACACCTTC. As protein: CASSFTPTGTGVYGYTF.